Detailed here is one TCR beta chain. Its target antigen remains unknown. Base qualities are not recorded, but no much larger clone differs from it by a single base. The data were taken from a study of Tregs in tolerant kidney transplant recipients (dated by TCRdb to the late 2010s). Looking at the study overall: The transplants used related donors along with nonmyeloablative bone marrow transplantation, and in the human trials mixed chimerism was transient. The study used TCRbeta sequencing to identify donor-specific regulatory T cells before combined kidney and bone marrow transplantation, then tracked those cells after transplant.

In light of the paper, this sample's time point label describes: blood sample drawn before combined kidney and bone marrow transplant. Thawed PBMCs were FACS-sorted into unstimulated Tregs (CD4+CD25+CD127-), CD4+ non-Tregs (CD4+CD25-), CD4 cells and CD8 cells. The patients were a few recipients of combined kidney and bone marrow transplants from the ITN036ST trial, and samples were available only from these trial subjects. Healthy control blood was processed to PBMCs by Ficoll density gradient and cryopreserved, and patient PBMCs were collected before and after transplant. Genomic DNA was extracted from sorted cells with the QIAGEN DNeasy Blood and Tissue Kit for TCRbeta CDR3 sequencing. High-throughput TCRbeta CDR3 sequencing, including PCR amplification with bias correction and internal controls, was performed commercially through immunoSEQ. The published analysis was carried out like this. Unique productive TCRbeta sequences were defined by CDR3 nucleotide sequence where primers matched, and otherwise by CDR3 amino acid sequence together with Vbeta and Jbeta genes. To correct for sorting error, sequences found in more than one sorted population at a frequency ratio of 2:1 or less were discarded, and the remaining shared sequences were assigned to the population with the higher frequency. Donor-reactive sequences were defined as at least 5-fold expanded in CFSE-low cells versus unstimulated cells, with frequency of at least 0.01% in CFSE-low cells. Repertoire divergence was quantified by Jensen-Shannon divergence using the top 100 TCRbeta sequences ranked by frequency. For any sample with multiple sequencing runs, sorting error was corrected in each run separately before the runs were pooled. What TCRdb holds here is the immuneACCESS table cut down to in-frame rearrangements. Part of the clones is not present; checked against another copy, under half of the missing clones reflect an unresolved V gene, and the others are unexplained. Clone size and the V and J calls come from that table; the DNA yielded D and trimming. Here the sample has about 66,000 clones; 92% occur a single time. Approximately 10% of the sample goes to the ten largest clones.

Paper-wide results and their limitations: Biological reproducibility was not directly addressed, though technical replication error appeared minimal. For some patients, the PCR primers changed as time went on, which meant samples from those patients could not be compared with one another at the nucleotide level. In tolerant patients, donor-specific Tregs expanded more than Tregs overall, which suggests antigen-driven rather than nonspecific expansion. The most biologically relevant and donor-specific TCRbeta repertoire appeared to be identified by expanding Tregs with activated donor B cells. The study was limited by small patient numbers, and the findings need validation in larger populations and under other immunosuppression protocols.

From the cysteine through the phenylalanine, the CDR3 covers 15 amino acids. The retained sequence is limited to the CDR3, 45 bases, with the frame set at the first base. Based on the germline V gene (reference sequence), the CDR1 and CDR2 sequences are SGHNT and YYREEE. Clipping removes 2 bases from V and 2 bases from J, with 6 as the unmatched junction base count. Sequencing was performed on CD8+ T cells from blood, taken before the transplant. The sequence derives from a human donor who received a combined kidney and bone marrow transplant. Recombination joined TRBV5-4 with TRBJ1-2, and 7 junction bases match TRBD1. In nucleotides, the sequence is TGTGCCAGCAGCTTCGCGGGACAGCTAAACTATGGCTACACCTTC. Translated, it gives CASSFAGQLNYGYTF.